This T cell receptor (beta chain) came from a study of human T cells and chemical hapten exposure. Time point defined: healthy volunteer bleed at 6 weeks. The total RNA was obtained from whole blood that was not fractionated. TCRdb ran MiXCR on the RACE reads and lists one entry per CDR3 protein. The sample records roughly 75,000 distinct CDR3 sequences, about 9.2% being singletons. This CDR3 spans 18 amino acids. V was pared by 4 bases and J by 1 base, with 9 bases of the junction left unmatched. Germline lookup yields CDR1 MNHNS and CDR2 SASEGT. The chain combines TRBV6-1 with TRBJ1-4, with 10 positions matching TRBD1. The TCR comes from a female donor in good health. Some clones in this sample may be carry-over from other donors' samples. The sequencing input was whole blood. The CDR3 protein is CASSALTGGGRTNEKLFF. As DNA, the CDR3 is TGTGCCAGCAGTGCCCTGACAGGGGGCGGGAGAACTAATGAAAAACTGTTTTTT.